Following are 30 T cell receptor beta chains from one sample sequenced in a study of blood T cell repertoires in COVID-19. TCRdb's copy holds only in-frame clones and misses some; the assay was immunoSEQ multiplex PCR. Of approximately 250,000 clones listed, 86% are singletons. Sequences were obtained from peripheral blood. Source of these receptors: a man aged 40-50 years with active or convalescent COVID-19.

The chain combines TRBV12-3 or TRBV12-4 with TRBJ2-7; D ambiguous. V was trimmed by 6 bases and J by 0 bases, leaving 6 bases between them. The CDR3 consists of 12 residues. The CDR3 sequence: CASSPNSYEQYF. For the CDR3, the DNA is TGTGCCAGCAGCCCAAACTCCTACGAGCAGTACTTC.

CDR3 region: CASSGPGLAGDEQFF. The CDR3, as DNA: TGTGCCAGCAGTGGACCGGGACTAGCGGGAGATGAGCAGTTCTTC. V gene TRBV25-1 combines with J gene TRBJ2-1; 14 bases map to TRBD2. The CDR3 has 15 amino acids. V gave up 4 bases and J gave up 8 bases; unmatched junction bases: 4. Germline V CDR1 and CDR2: MGHDK, SYGVNS. Looking up the rest from reference TRBV25-1 and TRBJ2-1 gives the full variable domain: EADIYQTPRYLVIGTGKKITLECSQTMGHDKMYWYQQDPGMELHLIHYSYGVNSTEKGDLSSESTVSRIRTEHFPLTLESARPSHTSQYLCASSGPGLAGDEQFFGPGTRLTVL.

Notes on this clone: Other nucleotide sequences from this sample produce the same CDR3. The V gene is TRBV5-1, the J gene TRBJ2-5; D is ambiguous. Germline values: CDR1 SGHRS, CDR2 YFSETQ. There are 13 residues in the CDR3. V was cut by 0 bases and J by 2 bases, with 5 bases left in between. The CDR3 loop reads CASSLGQQETQYF. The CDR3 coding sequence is TGCGCCAGCAGCTTGGGGCAGCAAGAGACCCAGTACTTC.

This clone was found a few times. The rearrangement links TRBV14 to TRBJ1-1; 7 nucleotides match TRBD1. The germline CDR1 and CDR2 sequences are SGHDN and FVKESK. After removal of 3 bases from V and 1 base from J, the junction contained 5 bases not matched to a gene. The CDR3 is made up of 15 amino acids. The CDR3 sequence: CASSHRGQTNTEAFF. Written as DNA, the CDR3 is TGTGCCAGCAGCCATAGGGGACAGACGAACACTGAAGCTTTCTTT.

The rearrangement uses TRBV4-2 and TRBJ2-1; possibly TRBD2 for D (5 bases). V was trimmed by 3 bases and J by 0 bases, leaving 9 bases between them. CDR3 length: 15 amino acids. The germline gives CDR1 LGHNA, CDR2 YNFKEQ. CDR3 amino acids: CASSHGLSSYNEQFF. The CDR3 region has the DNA TGTGCCAGCAGCCACGGACTCTCCTCCTACAATGAGCAGTTCTTC.

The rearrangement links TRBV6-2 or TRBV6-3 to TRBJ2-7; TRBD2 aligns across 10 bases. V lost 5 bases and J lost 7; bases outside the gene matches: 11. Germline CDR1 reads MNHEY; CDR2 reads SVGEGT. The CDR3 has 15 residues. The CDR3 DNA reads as TGTGCCAGCAGTCCCCGCCTAGCGGGGGTAAGGGAGCAGTACTTC. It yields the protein CASSPRLAGVREQYF.

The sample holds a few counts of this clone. The CDR3 DNA reads as TGTGCCATCAGCGAGACAGGGGATAACACTGAAGCTTTCTTT. Its protein product is CAISETGDNTEAFF. The V call is TRBV10-3, the J call TRBJ1-1; 8 bases line up with TRBD1. The junction had 5 bases not matched to a gene; V was cut back by 6 bases and J by 2 bases. The CDR3 extends over 14 amino acids. The germline V gene encodes CDR1 ENHRY and CDR2 SYGVKD.

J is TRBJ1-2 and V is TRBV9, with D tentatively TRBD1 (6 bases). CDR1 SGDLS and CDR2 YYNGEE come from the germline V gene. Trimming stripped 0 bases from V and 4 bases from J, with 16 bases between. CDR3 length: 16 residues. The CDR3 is CASSVGEVPTGYGYTF. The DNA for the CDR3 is TGTGCCAGCAGCGTAGGGGAAGTCCCGACAGGCTATGGCTACACCTTC.

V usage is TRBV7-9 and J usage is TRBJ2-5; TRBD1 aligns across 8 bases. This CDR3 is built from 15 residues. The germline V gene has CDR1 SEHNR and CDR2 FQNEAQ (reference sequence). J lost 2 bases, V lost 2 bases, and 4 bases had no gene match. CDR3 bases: TGTGCCAGCAGCTTACAGGGGGCGAGACAAGAGACCCAGTACTTC. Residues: CASSLQGARQETQYF.

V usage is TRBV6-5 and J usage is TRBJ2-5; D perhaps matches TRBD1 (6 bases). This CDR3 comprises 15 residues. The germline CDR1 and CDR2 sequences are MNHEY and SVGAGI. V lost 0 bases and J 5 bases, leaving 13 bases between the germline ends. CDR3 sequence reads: CASSYSQGSRETQYF. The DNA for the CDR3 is TGTGCCAGCAGTTACTCACAGGGTTCTCGGGAGACCCAGTACTTC.

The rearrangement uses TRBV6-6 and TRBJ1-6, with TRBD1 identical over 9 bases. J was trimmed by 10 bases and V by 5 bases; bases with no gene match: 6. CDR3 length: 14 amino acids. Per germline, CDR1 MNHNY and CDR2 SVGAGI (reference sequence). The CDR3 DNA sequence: TGTGCCAGCAGTCAACAGGGGGCAGAATCACCCCTCCACTTT. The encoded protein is CASSQQGAESPLHF.

The CDR3 here is CASSALAGGGNEQFF. The CDR3 DNA follows: TGTGCCAGCAGTGCTCTAGCGGGAGGCGGCAATGAGCAGTTCTTC. The V call is TRBV2, the J call TRBJ2-1, with 11 bases lining up with TRBD2. The J segment lost 6 bases and the V segment lost 4 bases, leaving 5 bases of the junction unmatched. Germline CDR1 and CDR2: SNHLY and FYNNEI. The CDR3 is made up of 15 amino acids.

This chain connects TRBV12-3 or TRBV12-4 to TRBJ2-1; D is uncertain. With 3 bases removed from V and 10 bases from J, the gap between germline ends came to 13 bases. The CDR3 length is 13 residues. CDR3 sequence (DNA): TGTGCCAGCAGTTTGGAGTCTCTCGCGGAGCAGTTCTTC. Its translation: CASSLESLAEQFF.

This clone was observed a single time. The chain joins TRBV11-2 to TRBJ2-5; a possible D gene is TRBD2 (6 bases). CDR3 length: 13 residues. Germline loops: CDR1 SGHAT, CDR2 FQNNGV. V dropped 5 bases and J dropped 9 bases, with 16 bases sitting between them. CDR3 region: CASSPTREGAQYF. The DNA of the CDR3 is TGTGCCAGCAGCCCGACTAGGGAAGGGGCCCAGTACTTC.

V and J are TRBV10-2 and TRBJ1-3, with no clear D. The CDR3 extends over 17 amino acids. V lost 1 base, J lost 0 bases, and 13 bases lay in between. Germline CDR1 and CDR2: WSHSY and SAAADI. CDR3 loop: CASSEYHPGTSGNTIYF. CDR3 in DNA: TGCGCCAGCAGTGAGTATCATCCAGGCACCTCTGGAAACACCATATATTTT.

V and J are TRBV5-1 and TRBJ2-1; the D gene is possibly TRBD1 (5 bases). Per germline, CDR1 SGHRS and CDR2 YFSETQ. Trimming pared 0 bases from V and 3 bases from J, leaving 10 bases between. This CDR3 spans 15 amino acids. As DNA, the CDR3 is TGCGCCAGCAGCTTGGCTGCAGGGAACTACAATGAGCAGTTCTTC. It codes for CASSLAAGNYNEQFF. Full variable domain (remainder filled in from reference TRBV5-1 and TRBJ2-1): KAGVTQTPRYLIKTRGQQVTLSCSPISGHRSVSWYQQTPGQGLQFLFEYFSETQRNKGNFPGRFSGRQFSNSRSEMNVSTLELGDSALYLCASSLAAGNYNEQFFGPGTRLTVL.

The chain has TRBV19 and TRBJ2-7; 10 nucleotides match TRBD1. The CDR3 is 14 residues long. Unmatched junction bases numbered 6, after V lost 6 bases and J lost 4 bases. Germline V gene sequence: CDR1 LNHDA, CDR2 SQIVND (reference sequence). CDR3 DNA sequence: TGTGCCAGTAGCACGGGACAGGGGAAGTACGAGCAGTACTTC. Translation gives CASSTGQGKYEQYF.

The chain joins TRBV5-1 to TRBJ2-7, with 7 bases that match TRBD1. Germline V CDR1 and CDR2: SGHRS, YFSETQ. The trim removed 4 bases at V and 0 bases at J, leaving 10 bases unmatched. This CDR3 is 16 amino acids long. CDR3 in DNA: TGCGCCAGCAGCCTAGAACAGGGGACGAGCTCCTACGAGCAGTACTTC. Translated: CASSLEQGTSSYEQYF.

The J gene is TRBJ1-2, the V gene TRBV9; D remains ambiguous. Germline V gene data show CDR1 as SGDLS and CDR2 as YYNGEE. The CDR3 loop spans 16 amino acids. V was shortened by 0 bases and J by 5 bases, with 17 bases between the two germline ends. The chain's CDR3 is CASSVGFDGIQYGYTF. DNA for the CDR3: TGTGCCAGCAGCGTAGGCTTTGACGGGATTCAATATGGCTACACCTTC. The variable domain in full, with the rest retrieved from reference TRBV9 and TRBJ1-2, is DSGVTQTPKHLITATGQRVTLRCSPRSGDLSVYWYQQSLDQGLQFLIQYYNGEERAKGNILERFSAQQFPDLHSELNLSSLELGDSALYFCASSVGFDGIQYGYTFGSGTRLTVV.

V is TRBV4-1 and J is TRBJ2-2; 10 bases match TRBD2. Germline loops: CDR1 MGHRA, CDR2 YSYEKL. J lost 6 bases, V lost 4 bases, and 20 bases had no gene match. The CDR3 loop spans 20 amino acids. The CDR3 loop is CASSPWGRETLAGVAGELFF. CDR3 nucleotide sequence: TGCGCCAGCAGCCCTTGGGGGAGGGAGACCCTAGCGGGAGTCGCCGGGGAGCTGTTTTTT.

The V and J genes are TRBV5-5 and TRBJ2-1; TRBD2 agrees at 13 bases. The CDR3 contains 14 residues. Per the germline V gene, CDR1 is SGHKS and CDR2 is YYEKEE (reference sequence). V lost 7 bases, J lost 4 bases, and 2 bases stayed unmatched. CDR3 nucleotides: TGTGCCAGCGGGACTAGCGGGAATTACAATGAGCAGTTCTTC. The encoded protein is CASGTSGNYNEQFF. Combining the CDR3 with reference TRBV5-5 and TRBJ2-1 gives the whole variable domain DAGVTQSPTHLIKTRGQQVTLRCSPISGHKSVSWYQQVLGQGPQFIFQYYEKEERGRGNFPDRFSARQFPNYSSELNVNALLLGDSALYLCASGTSGNYNEQFFGPGTRLTVL.

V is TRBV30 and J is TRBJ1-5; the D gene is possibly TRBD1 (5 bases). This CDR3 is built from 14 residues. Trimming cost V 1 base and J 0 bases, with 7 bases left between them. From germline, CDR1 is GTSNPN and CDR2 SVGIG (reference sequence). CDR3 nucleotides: TGTGCCTGGAGTGCAGGGTTTAGCAATCAGCCCCAGCATTTT. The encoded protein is CAWSAGFSNQPQHF.

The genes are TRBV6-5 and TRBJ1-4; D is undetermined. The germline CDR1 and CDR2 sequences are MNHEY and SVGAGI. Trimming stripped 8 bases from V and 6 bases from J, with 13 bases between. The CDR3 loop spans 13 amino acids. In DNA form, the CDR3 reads TGTGCCAGCGCGCCGGGAGGATATGAAAAACTGTTTTTT. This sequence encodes CASAPGGYEKLFF.

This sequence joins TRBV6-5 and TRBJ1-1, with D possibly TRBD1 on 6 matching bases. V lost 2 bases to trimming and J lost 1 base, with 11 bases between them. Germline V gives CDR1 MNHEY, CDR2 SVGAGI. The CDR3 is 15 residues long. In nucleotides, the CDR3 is TGTGCCAGCAGTTACAACGGACAGACGAACACTGAAGCTTTCTTT. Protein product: CASSYNGQTNTEAFF.

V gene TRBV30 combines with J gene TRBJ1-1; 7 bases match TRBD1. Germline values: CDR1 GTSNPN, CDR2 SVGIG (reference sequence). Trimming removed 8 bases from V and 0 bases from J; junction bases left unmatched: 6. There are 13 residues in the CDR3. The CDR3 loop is CARRDRMNTEAFF. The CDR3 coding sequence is TGTGCCCGCCGGGACAGAATGAACACTGAAGCTTTCTTT. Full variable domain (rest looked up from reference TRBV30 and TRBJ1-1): SQTIHQWPATLVQPVGSPLSLECTVEGTSNPNLYWYRQAAGRGLQLLFYSVGIGQISSEVPQNLSASRPQDRQFILSSKKLLLSDSGFYLCARRDRMNTEAFFGQGTRLTVV.

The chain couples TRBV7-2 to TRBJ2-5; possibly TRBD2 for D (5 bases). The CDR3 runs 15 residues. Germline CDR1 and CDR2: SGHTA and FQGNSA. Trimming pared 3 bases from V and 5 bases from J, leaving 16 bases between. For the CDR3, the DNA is TGTGCCAGCAGCTTTAGTGGGCTCCGAGGGGAGACCCAGTACTTC. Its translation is CASSFSGLRGETQYF.

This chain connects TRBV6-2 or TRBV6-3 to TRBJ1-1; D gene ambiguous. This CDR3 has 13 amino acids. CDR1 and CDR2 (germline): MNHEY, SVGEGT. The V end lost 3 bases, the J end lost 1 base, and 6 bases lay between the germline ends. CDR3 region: CASSYLSNTEAFF. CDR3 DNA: TGTGCCAGCAGTTATCTGTCGAACACTGAAGCTTTCTTT.

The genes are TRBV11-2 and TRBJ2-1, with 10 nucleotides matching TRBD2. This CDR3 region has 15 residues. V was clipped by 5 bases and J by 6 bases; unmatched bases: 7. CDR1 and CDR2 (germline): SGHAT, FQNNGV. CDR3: CASSHSGGASNEQFF. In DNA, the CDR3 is TGTGCCAGCAGCCACAGCGGGGGGGCTAGCAATGAGCAGTTCTTC.

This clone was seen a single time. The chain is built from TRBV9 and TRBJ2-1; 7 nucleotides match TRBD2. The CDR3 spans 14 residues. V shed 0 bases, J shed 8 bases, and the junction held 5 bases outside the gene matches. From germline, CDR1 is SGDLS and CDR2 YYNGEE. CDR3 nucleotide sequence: TGTGCCAGCAGCGTAGGGTGGGAGGGACATGAGCAGTTCTTC. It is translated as CASSVGWEGHEQFF. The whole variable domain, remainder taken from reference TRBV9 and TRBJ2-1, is DSGVTQTPKHLITATGQRVTLRCSPRSGDLSVYWYQQSLDQGLQFLIQYYNGEERAKGNILERFSAQQFPDLHSELNLSSLELGDSALYFCASSVGWEGHEQFFGPGTRLTVL.

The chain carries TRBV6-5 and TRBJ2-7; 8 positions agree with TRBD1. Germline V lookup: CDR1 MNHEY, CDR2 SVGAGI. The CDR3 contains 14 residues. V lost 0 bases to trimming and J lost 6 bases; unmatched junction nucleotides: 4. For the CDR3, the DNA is TGTGCCAGCAGTTACTCCAACACAGGGGGCGAGCAGTACTTC. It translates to CASSYSNTGGEQYF.